The 7 T cell receptor beta chains below were found in one sample sequenced in a study of response to subunit inactivated influenza vaccine. MiXCR was run by TCRdb on the RT-PCR reads, yielding one entry per CDR3 protein. This table holds 650,000 to 800,000 distinct CDR3 sequences, about 15% found once. Sample: PBMCs from blood, taken 14 days before vaccination. Source of these receptors: a man aged 45-60 years who received an inactivated influenza vaccine.

This clonotype was observed a few times. This chain uses TRBV11-2 with TRBJ2-1; 8 nucleotides agree with TRBD1. CDR1 SGHAT and CDR2 FQNNGV come from the germline V gene. The CDR3 sequence is 15 residues long. Germline trimming cut 5 bases from V and 4 bases from J; bases unmatched to any gene: 7. The CDR3, as DNA: TGTGCCAGCAGCCGCCGGGACAGGTTATACAATGAGCAGTTCTTC. It is translated as CASSRRDRLYNEQFF.

As to this clonotype: A much more abundant neighbour one base away suggests this may be a read error. J is TRBJ1-5 and V is TRBV3-1; D is perhaps TRBD1 (5 bases). Germline CDR1 and CDR2: LGHDT and YNNKEL (reference sequence). The CDR3 runs to 14 residues. CDR3 nucleotide sequence: TGTGCCATCAGCCAAGGGGTTTCCAATCAGCCCCAGCATTTT. Its translation: CAISQGVSNQPQHF. The variable domain in full, with the rest retrieved from reference TRBV3-1 and TRBJ1-5, is DTAVSQTPKYLVTQMGNDKSIKCEQNLGHDTMYWYKQDSKKFLKIMFSYNNKELIINETVPNRFSPKSPDKAHLNLHINSLELGDSAVYFCAISQGVSNQPQHFGDGTRLSIL.

The genes are TRBV10-3 and TRBJ1-2, with a weak D call TRBD1 (5 bases). Germline V CDR1 and CDR2: ENHRY, SYGVKD. V dropped 9 bases and J dropped 5 bases, with 13 bases sitting between them. The CDR3 is made up of 12 amino acids. CDR3 bases: TGTGCCATTTGGGACGATGGATATGGCTACACCTTC. Translation gives CAIWDDGYGYTF.

A word on this clonotype: The junction and the germline gene differ at one end; a read error may be behind it. The chain joins TRBV12-3 or TRBV12-4 to TRBJ2-3, with 13 bases identical to TRBD2. The length of the CDR3 is 18 residues. The CDR3 DNA reads as TGTGCCATCAGTTCCTTGGGACTAGCGGGGTCTCGCACAGATACGCAGTATTTT. It is translated as CAISSLGLAGSRTDTQYF.

The chain joins TRBV6-2 or TRBV6-3 to TRBJ1-5; the D is unclear. The CDR3 has 14 residues. Germline CDR1 and CDR2: MNHEY and SVGEGT. Between the trimmed V and J ends, which lost 2 bases and 9 bases, there was a span of 14 bases. CDR3 sequence: CASSYTERSWPQHF. In DNA form, the CDR3 reads TGTGCCAGCAGTTACACCGAACGGAGTTGGCCCCAGCATTTT.

The chain is built from TRBV11-3 and TRBJ1-5; D unresolved. Deletions cut 3 bases from V and 5 bases from J, with 11 bases between. Per the germline V gene, CDR1 is SGHNT and CDR2 is YENEEA. The CDR3 has 14 residues. CDR3 residues: CASSLGTDYQPQHF. The CDR3, as DNA: TGTGCCAGCAGCTTGGGAACCGACTATCAGCCCCAGCATTTT.

In this sample, this clonotype turned up a few times. V usage is TRBV12-3 or TRBV12-4 and J usage is TRBJ2-7; D uncertain. The V and J ends lost 1 base and 2 bases respectively, with 9 bases between them. The CDR3 loop spans 14 amino acids. The CDR3 bases are TGTGCCAGCAGTTTAGGGGCTGTTACCTACGAGCAGTACTTC. Encoded protein: CASSLGAVTYEQYF.